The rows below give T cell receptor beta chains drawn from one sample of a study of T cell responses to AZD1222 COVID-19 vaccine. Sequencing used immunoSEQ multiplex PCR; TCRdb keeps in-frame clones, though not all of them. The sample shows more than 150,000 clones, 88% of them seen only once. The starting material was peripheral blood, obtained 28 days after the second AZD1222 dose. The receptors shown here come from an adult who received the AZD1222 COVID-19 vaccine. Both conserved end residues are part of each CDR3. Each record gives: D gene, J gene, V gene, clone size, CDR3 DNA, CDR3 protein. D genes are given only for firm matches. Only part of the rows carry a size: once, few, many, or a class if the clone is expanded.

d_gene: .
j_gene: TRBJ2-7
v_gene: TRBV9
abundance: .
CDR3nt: TGTGCCAGCAGCCCGGATAGCGGTTACTCCTACGAGCAGTACTTC
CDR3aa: CASSPDSGYSYEQYF

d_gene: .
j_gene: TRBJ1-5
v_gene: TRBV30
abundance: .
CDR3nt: TGTGCCTGGAGTAGGGCACGGGGAGGTCAGCCCCAGCATTTT
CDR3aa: CAWSRARGGQPQHF

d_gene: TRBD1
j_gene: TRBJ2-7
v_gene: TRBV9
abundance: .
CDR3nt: TGTGCCAGCAGCGCGGGGACAGGGGCGAAGAACGAGCAGTACTTC
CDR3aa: CASSAGTGAKNEQYF

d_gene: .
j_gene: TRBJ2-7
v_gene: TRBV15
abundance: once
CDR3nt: TGTGCCACCAGCCCCGGGGGGCCCGGGAACGAGCAGTACTTC
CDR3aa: CATSPGGPGNEQYF

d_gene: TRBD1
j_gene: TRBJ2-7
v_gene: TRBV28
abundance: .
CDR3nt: TGTGCCAGCAGTATTCGGGACAGTTCTACGAAGCAGTACTTC
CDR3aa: CASSIRDSSTKQYF

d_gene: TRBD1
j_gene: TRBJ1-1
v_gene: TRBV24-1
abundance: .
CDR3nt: TGTGCCACCAGTGATTCGGGACAGACTCCCACTGAAGCTTTCTTT
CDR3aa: CATSDSGQTPTEAFF

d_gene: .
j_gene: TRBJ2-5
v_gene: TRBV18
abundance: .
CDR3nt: TGTGCCAGCTCAGCCCAAGCCGGTGGAGAGACCCAGTACTTC
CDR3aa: CASSAQAGGETQYF

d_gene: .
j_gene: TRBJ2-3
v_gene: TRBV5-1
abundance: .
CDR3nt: TGCGCCAGCAGCTTGGATTACACAGATACGCAGTATTTT
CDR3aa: CASSLDYTDTQYF

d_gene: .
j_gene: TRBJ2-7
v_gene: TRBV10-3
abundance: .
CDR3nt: TGTGCCATCAGTGAGTCTGGCAGATTAAGCTCCTACGAGCAGTACTTC
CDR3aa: CAISESGRLSSYEQYF

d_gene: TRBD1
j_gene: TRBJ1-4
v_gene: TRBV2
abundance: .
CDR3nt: TGTGCCAGCAAGGAACAGGGGGGAGAAAAACTGTTTTTT
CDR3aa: CASKEQGGEKLFF

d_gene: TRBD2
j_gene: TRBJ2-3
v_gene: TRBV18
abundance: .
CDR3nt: TGTGCCAGCTCGGCCCCCTGGACTAGCGGGAGAAGCACAGATACGCAGTATTTT
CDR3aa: CASSAPWTSGRSTDTQYF

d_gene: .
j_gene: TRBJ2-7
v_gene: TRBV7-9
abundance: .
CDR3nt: TGTGCCAGCAGCTTTGGGGACTCCTACGAGCAGTACTTC
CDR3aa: CASSFGDSYEQYF

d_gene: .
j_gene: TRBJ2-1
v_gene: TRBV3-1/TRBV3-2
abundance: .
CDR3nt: TGTGCCACCGCACCGGGACCCGGGGTCAGTGAGCAGTTCTTC
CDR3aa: CATAPGPGVSEQFF

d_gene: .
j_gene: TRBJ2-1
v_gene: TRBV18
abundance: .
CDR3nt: TGTGCCAGCTCACCACAAGCGAGCTCCTACAATGAGCAGTTCTTC
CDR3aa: CASSPQASSYNEQFF

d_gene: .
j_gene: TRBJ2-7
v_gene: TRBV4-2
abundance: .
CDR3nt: TGTGCCAGCAGCCAAGATCCCGGCGACCACGAGCAGTACTTC
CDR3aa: CASSQDPGDHEQYF

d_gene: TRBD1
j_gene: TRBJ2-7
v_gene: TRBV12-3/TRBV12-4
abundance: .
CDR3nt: TGTGCCAGCAGGCATACAGGGGGCCACGAGCAGTACTTC
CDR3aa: CASRHTGGHEQYF

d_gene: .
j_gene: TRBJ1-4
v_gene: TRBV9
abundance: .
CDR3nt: TGTGCCAGCAGCCCGGATGGCAGGTCCAATGAAAAACTGTTTTTT
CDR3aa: CASSPDGRSNEKLFF

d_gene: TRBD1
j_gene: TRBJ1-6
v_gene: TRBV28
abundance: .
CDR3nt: TGTGCCAGCAGCAAACGACAGGGGCCTAGTTCACCCCTCCACTTT
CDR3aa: CASSKRQGPSSPLHF

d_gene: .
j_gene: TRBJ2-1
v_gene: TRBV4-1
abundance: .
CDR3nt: TGCGCCAGCAGCCAAGACCCGACGGTCTCCTACAATGAGCAGTTCTTC
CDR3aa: CASSQDPTVSYNEQFF

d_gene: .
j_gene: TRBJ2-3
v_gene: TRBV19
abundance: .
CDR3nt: TGTGCCAGTAGTATCTGGGCGGGACAAACAGATACGCAGTATTTT
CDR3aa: CASSIWAGQTDTQYF

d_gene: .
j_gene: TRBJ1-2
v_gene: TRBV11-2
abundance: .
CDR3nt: TGTGCCAGCAGCCCGGACAGCAGAGGGGGCTACACCTTC
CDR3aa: CASSPDSRGGYTF

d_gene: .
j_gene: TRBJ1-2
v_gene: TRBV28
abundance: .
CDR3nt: TGTGCCAGCACCTCTGCGGGAGGCTACACCTTC
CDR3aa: CASTSAGGYTF

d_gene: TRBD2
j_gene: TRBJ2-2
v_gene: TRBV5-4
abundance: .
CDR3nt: TGTGCCAGCAGCCGTCCGGGACTAGCGGGCCTCACCCAGAACACCGGGGAGCTGTTTTTT
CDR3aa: CASSRPGLAGLTQNTGELFF

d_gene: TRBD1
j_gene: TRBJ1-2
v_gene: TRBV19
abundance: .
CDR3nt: TGTGCCAGTAGTAACGGACAGGGGACTGGCTACACCTTC
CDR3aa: CASSNGQGTGYTF

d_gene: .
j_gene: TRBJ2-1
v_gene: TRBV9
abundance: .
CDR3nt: TGTGCCAGCAGCGTTGGCGGAGGCGGTTACAATGAGCAGTTCTTC
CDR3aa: CASSVGGGGYNEQFF

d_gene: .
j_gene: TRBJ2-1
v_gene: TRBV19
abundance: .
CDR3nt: TGTGCCAGTAGTATGGCTACGGGACGGTACAATGAGCAGTTCTTC
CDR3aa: CASSMATGRYNEQFF

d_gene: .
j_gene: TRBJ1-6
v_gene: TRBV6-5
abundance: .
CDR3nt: TGTGCCAGCAGCGTGGACTCCTATAATTCACCCCTCCACTTT
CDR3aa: CASSVDSYNSPLHF

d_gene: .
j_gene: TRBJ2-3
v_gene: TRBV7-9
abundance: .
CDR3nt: TGTGCCAGCAGCGCCTATGTGGGGGCTAGCACAGATACGCAGTATTTT
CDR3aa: CASSAYVGASTDTQYF

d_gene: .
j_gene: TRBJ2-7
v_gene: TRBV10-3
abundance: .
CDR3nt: TGTGCCATCAGTGGCGCGGACTCCTACGAGCAGTACTTC
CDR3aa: CAISGADSYEQYF

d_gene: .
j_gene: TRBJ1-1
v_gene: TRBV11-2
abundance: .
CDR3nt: TGTGCCAGCAGCTTTGCAGCCGTCGGCGCTGAAGCTTTCTTT
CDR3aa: CASSFAAVGAEAFF

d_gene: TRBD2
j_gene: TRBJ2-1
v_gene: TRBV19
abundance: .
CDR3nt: TGTGCCAGTAGTATGGGACTAGCGGGAGTCAATGAGCAGTTCTTC
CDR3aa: CASSMGLAGVNEQFF

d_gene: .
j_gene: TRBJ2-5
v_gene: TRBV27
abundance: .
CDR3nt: TGTGCCAGCAGTTTGATAACGCACGGGGAGACCCAGTACTTC
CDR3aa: CASSLITHGETQYF

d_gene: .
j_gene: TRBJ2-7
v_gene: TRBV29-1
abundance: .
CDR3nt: TGCAGCGTTGAAATTCGACAGGACGTCTCCCTTGACGAGCAGTACTTC
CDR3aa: CSVEIRQDVSLDEQYF

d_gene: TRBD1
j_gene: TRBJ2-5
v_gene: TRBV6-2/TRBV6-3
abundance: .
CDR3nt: TGTGCCAGCAGTTACTCCGACAGGGACCTAGAGACCCAGTACTTC
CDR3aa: CASSYSDRDLETQYF

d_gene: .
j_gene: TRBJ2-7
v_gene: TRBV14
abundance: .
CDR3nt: TGTGCCAGCAGCCTTTCGACTGGTCCTCTCTACGAGCAGTACTTC
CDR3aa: CASSLSTGPLYEQYF

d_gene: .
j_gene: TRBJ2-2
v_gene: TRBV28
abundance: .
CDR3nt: TGTGCCAGCAGCTCCCCGATGGCCGGGGAGCTGTTTTTT
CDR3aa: CASSSPMAGELFF

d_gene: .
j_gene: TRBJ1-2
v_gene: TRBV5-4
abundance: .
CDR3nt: TGTGCCAGCAGCGACAAGGGGTCGGGTGACTATGGCTACACCTTC
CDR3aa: CASSDKGSGDYGYTF

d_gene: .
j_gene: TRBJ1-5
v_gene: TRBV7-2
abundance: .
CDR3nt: TGTGCCAGCAGCCTATGGACGGGGGGCCAGCCCCAGCATTTT
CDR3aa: CASSLWTGGQPQHF